A single sample is the source of the 3 T cell receptor beta chains below, sequenced in a study of shared clonotypes between healthy human individuals. Libraries were prepared by immunoSEQ multiplex PCR; TCRdb keeps only in-frame clonotypes and omits some of them. The sample includes 2 million to 2.5 million clones, around 95% of them seen just once. Material for sequencing was naive CD4+ T cells sorted from blood. Stated subset: CD45RA+ positively selected. These TCRs come from a man aged 18 to 30 in good health.

V and J are TRBV5-1 and TRBJ2-3; D might be TRBD1 or TRBD2, each matching 6 bases. Germline-derived CDR1 and CDR2 are SGHRS and YFSETQ. Between the trimmed V and J ends, which lost 4 bases and 2 bases, there was a span of 11 bases. This CDR3 contains 14 residues. CDR3 loop: CASSRSGATDTQYF. The CDR3 DNA sequence: TGCGCCAGCAGCCGATCGGGGGCCACAGATACGCAGTATTTT.

This rearrangement joins TRBV7-9 to TRBJ2-3; TRBD2 might be the D (6 bases). The CDR3 is made up of 16 amino acids. V lost 5 bases, J lost 0 bases, and 15 bases lay in between. Germline values: CDR1 SEHNR, CDR2 FQNEAQ (reference sequence). CDR3 nucleotide sequence: TGTGCCAGCAGCCCCCTGGAGAGCGGGAGCACAGATACGCAGTATTTT. Translated: CASSPLESGSTDTQYF. The whole variable domain, remainder taken from reference TRBV7-9 and TRBJ2-3, is DTGVSQNPRHKITKRGQNVTFRCDPISEHNRLYWYRQTLGQGPEFLTYFQNEAQLEKSRLLSDRFSAERPKGSFSTLEIQRTEQGDSAMYLCASSPLESGSTDTQYFGPGTRLTVL.

This clone was observed a few times. The V gene is TRBV4-1, the J gene TRBJ2-7, with 10 bases fitting TRBD2. The length of the CDR3 is 12 residues. Germline-derived CDR1 and CDR2 are MGHRA and YSYEKL. This chain's CDR3 is CASSLAGNEQYF. CDR3 nucleotide sequence: TGCGCGAGCTCACTAGCGGGAAACGAGCAGTACTTC.